This T cell receptor (beta chain) was documented in a study of regulatory T cells in long-lasting Graves disease. Time point reported: persistent/refractory GD, antithyroid drugs over 5 years with positive TRAb. Generation of the TCR library employed RNA extracted from PBMCs. Concerning this clonotype itself: Its specificity is unknown.

Study outcomes and limitations: Newly diagnosed patients had higher TCR diversity than persistent Graves' patients did. Persistent disease showed a preference for TRBV28, TRBJ1-2 and TRBJ2-5. The researchers studied only peripheral blood, not thyroid tissue.

The ends were cut back, 6 bases at V and 7 bases at J, with 13 bases in the middle. CDR1 is SNHLY, CDR2 FYNNEI, per germline. This CDR3 has 14 residues. Assembly of TCR beta libraries relied on iRepertoire HTBI primers together with Arm-PCR of CDR3 regions. TCRdb re-derived calls from the multiplex PCR reads in MiXCR, one entry per CDR3 protein. The table records some 470,000 distinct CDR3 sequences, roughly 21% of them present only once. The rearrangement joins TRBV2 to TRBJ1-6, with D perhaps TRBD1 (5 bases). Material: peripheral blood mononuclear cells (PBMCs), obtained when the disease was refractory, from a patient treated with antithyroid drugs. This sequence originates from a female donor with Graves disease. CDR3 amino acids: CASSPGGGNSPLHF. The CDR3 nucleotides read TGTGCCAGCAGCCCCGGGGGGGGAAATTCACCCCTCCACTTT.